The 31 T cell receptor beta chains reported below all come from one sample, sequenced in a study of blood T cell repertoires in COVID-19. Using immunoSEQ multiplex PCR, the repertoire was profiled, and TCRdb retains in-frame clones only, with some absent. The repertoire holds fewer than 350,000 clones, with about nine tenths as singletons. The sequenced sample consisted of peripheral blood. The receptors derive from a woman aged 30 to 39 with COVID-19, enrolled during active disease.

The chain joins TRBV19 to TRBJ1-6; tentatively, D is TRBD1 (6 bases). Germline assignment: CDR1 LNHDA and CDR2 SQIVND (reference sequence). The CDR3 consists of 15 residues. Trimming removed 6 bases from V and 9 bases from J, with 18 bases in between. As DNA, the CDR3 is TGTGCCAGTAGGTTCCGTCGGGACATGGGTTCACCCCTCCACTTT. This gives the protein CASRFRRDMGSPLHF.

This chain links TRBV27 with TRBJ2-5; a weak D match, TRBD1 (6 bases). Germline V gives CDR1 MNHEY, CDR2 SMNVEV (reference sequence). V was pared by 3 bases and J by 3 bases, with 8 bases between. The CDR3 extends over 13 amino acids. DNA of the CDR3: TGTGCCAGCAGTTTGTCAGGGGAAGAGACCCAGTACTTC. Translation: CASSLSGEETQYF.

This clone came up a few times. This specimen includes other DNA sequences encoding the same CDR3. The rearrangement uses TRBV20-1 and TRBJ2-7; D is undetermined. The germline V and J ends were trimmed by 4 bases and 1 base, with 5 bases remaining between them. This CDR3 comprises 11 residues. CDR1 and CDR2 from the germline V gene are DFQATT and SNEGSKA (reference sequence). The CDR3 DNA is TGCAGTGCTACAGGTTCCTACGAGCAGTACTTC. Amino acids: CSATGSYEQYF.

In its sample, this clone was seen a few times. J is TRBJ1-6 and V is TRBV6-1; 8 positions match TRBD1. The J segment lost 3 bases and the V segment lost 0 bases, leaving 10 bases of the junction unmatched. The CDR3 covers 19 residues. Looked up from germline, CDR1 is MNHNS and CDR2 is SASEGT. In nucleotides, the CDR3 is TGTGCCAGCAGTGAAGCGGGTGTGGACAGGGTACTCTATAATTCACCCCTCCACTTT. Translating gives CASSEAGVDRVLYNSPLHF.

J is TRBJ1-6 and V is TRBV6-5; possible D gene TRBD1, 5 bases. This CDR3 contains 16 residues. The V gene's germline CDR1 is MNHEY and CDR2 SVGAGI. Trimming removed 2 bases from V and 4 bases from J, with 12 bases in between. CDR3 nucleotide sequence: TGTGCCAGCAGTTACAGGGCCGCAGGGTATAATTCACCCCTCCACTTT. It yields the protein CASSYRAAGYNSPLHF.

This chain connects TRBV21-1 to TRBJ2-5; the D segment call TRBD1 is taken from the table without a DNA check. TRBV21-1 is a listed pseudogene. This CDR3 region has 12 residues. CDR3 protein: CASSAEDRAQYF. In DNA form, the CDR3 reads TGTGCCAGCAGCGCAGAGGACAGGGCCCAGTACTTC.

The CDR3 DNA reads as TGTGCCAGCACCCCACGGACAGGGGGAAAGTCACCCCTCCACTTT. Translated, it gives CASTPRTGGKSPLHF. The J gene is TRBJ1-6, the V gene TRBV2; 10 nucleotides align to TRBD1. V shed 7 bases and J 10 bases; nucleotides not matched to a gene: 10. The CDR3 spans 15 residues. The germline V gene encodes CDR1 SNHLY and CDR2 FYNNEI.

The chain joins TRBV7-2 to TRBJ2-7; possibly TRBD1 for D (5 bases). The CDR3 extends over 15 amino acids. Between the trimmed V and J ends, which lost 1 base and 6 bases, there was a span of 16 bases. Germline CDR1 reads SGHTA; CDR2 reads FQGNSA. The CDR3 nucleotides are TGTGCCAGCAGCTTAGGGGGCTCCACCTTGGGCGAGCAGTACTTC. It specifies CASSLGGSTLGEQYF.

The CDR3 sequence is CASSFSGGLSSYEQYF. The CDR3 DNA follows: TGTGCCAGCAGTTTTTCAGGGGGATTGAGCTCCTACGAGCAGTACTTC. The V and J genes are TRBV28 and TRBJ2-7; 7 nucleotides line up with TRBD1. CDR1 and CDR2 (germline): MDHEN, SYDVKM. V lost 3 bases and J lost 0; bases outside the gene matches: 8. The CDR3 runs to 16 residues.

This chain links TRBV2 with TRBJ2-3; 11 bases match TRBD2. This CDR3 contains 14 residues. Looked up from germline, CDR1 is SNHLY and CDR2 is FYNNEI. V lost 7 bases and J lost 4; bases outside the gene matches: 4. DNA for the CDR3: TGTGCCAGCAAGTTACTAGCGGGGGCAGATACGCAGTATTTT. This encodes CASKLLAGADTQYF. Based on the CDR3 plus reference TRBV2 and TRBJ2-3, the full variable domain is EPEVTQTPSHQVTQMGQEVILRCVPISNHLYFYWYRQILGQKVEFLVSFYNNEISEKSEIFDDQFSVERPDGSNFTLKIRSTKLEDSAMYFCASKLLAGADTQYFGPGTRLTVL.

The chain has TRBV13 and TRBJ2-5; 9 nucleotides match TRBD1. The CDR3 totals 14 residues. CDR1 and CDR2 (germline): PRHDT, FYEKMQ (reference sequence). V was clipped by 7 bases and J by 5 bases; unmatched bases: 8. The CDR3 DNA sequence: TGTGCCAGCAAGGAGACAGGGGGTTTGGAGACCCAGTACTTC. The encoded protein is CASKETGGLETQYF. Variable domain in full (rest from reference TRBV13 and TRBJ2-5): AAGVIQSPRHLIKEKRETATLKCYPIPRHDTVYWYQQGPGQDPQFLISFYEKMQSDKGSIPDRFSAQQFSDYHSELNMSSLELGDSALYFCASKETGGLETQYFGPGTRLLVL.

V gene TRBV6-5 combines with J gene TRBJ2-1; 9 bases map to TRBD2. The CDR3 is 15 residues long. V lost 6 bases and J lost 9; bases outside the gene matches: 12. Germline loops: CDR1 MNHEY, CDR2 SVGAGI. CDR3 nucleotides: TGTGCCAGCAGAGTAAGCGGGGGGTTGGGGGTTGAGCAGTTCTTC. As protein: CASRVSGGLGVEQFF.

The rearrangement joins TRBV28 to TRBJ1-4; TRBD1 is a possible D gene (6 bases). The V end lost 8 bases, the J end lost 6 bases, and 13 bases lay between the germline ends. Germline CDR1 and CDR2: MDHEN and SYDVKM. The CDR3 contains 13 residues. The CDR3 DNA reads as TGTGCCAGCGGGGGGGCTGCTTATGAAAAACTGTTTTTT. Amino acid sequence: CASGGAAYEKLFF.

The chain has TRBV4-1 and TRBJ1-4, with TRBD1 as a possible D gene (5 bases). The CDR3 consists of 15 residues. Germline values: CDR1 MGHRA, CDR2 YSYEKL. The ends were cut back, 0 bases at V and 8 bases at J, with 13 bases in the middle. CDR3: CASSQEGRAGEKLFF. In DNA form, the CDR3 reads TGCGCCAGCAGCCAAGAGGGCAGGGCGGGGGAAAAACTGTTTTTT.

V usage is TRBV7-2 and J usage is TRBJ2-1; 7 nucleotides agree with TRBD1. The CDR3 contains 14 residues. With 0 bases clipped from V and 6 bases from J, the junction kept 2 bases outside the gene matches. CDR1 and CDR2 from the germline V gene are SGHTA and FQGNSA. Written as DNA, the CDR3 is TGTGCCAGCAGCTTAGCTGGGACAGCCAATGAGCAGTTCTTC. Translated: CASSLAGTANEQFF.

The genes are TRBV5-4 and TRBJ1-2; D uncertain. CDR1 is SGHNT, CDR2 YYREEE, per germline (reference sequence). The V gene lost 7 bases and the J gene lost 6 bases, with 22 bases spanning the gap. CDR3 length: 15 residues. The CDR3 region is CASSTPGYVADGYTF. The CDR3 DNA sequence: TGTGCCAGCTCTACCCCCGGATATGTGGCGGATGGCTACACCTTC.

This chain joins TRBV7-9 and TRBJ2-7; D is perhaps TRBD1 (5 bases). V lost 5 bases to trimming and J lost 0 bases, with 17 bases between them. CDR1 and CDR2 (germline): SEHNR, FQNEAQ (reference sequence). This CDR3 has 16 amino acids. This CDR3 is CASSEPRQRASYEQYF. In nucleotides, the CDR3 is TGTGCCAGCAGCGAACCAAGACAGAGAGCCTCCTACGAGCAGTACTTC.

This clone was observed a single time. V usage is TRBV6-1 and J usage is TRBJ1-2, with 7 positions matching TRBD1. Unmatched junction bases numbered 13, after V lost 2 bases and J lost 7 bases. Germline values: CDR1 MNHNS, CDR2 SASEGT. The CDR3 loop spans 16 amino acids. The CDR3 sequence is CASSERGTGTAGGYTF. The CDR3 DNA reads as TGTGCCAGCAGTGAAAGAGGGACCGGGACAGCTGGTGGCTACACCTTC.

V usage is TRBV7-9 and J usage is TRBJ2-7; TRBD2 aligns across 8 bases. Germline V CDR1 and CDR2: SEHNR, FQNEAQ (reference sequence). J gave up 2 bases and V 5 bases, and 8 bases lay outside the gene matches. The CDR3 is made up of 15 amino acids. CDR3 protein: CASSLREGNPYEQYF. The CDR3 DNA reads as TGTGCCAGCAGCCTCCGGGAGGGCAACCCCTACGAGCAGTACTTC.

The chain joins TRBV10-2 to TRBJ1-3; D might be TRBD1 (6 bases). The germline V gene has CDR1 WSHSY and CDR2 SAAADI. The CDR3 length is 16 residues. The V gene lost 6 bases and the J gene lost 8 bases, with 23 bases spanning the gap. The CDR3 nucleotides are TGCGCCAGCAGCGGCCTCGACAGGTGGAAACTGGACACCATATATTTT. Translated, it gives CASSGLDRWKLDTIYF.

The chain uses TRBV29-1 and TRBJ2-1; D may be TRBD2 (6 bases). Deletions cut 5 bases from V and 9 bases from J, with 14 bases between. There are 12 residues in the CDR3. Germline CDR1 reads SQVTM; CDR2 reads ANQGSEA. In DNA, the CDR3 is TGCAGCGTTAAAGGGTCTAGCGTTGAGCAGTTCTTC. Protein product: CSVKGSSVEQFF.

V and J are TRBV25-1 and TRBJ1-6; D remains unclear. Trimming took off 4 bases at V and 8 bases at J, with 12 bases between the two ends. Germline-derived CDR1 and CDR2 are MGHDK and SYGVNS. This CDR3 region has 14 residues. CDR3 region: CASSAIASYSPLHF. CDR3 bases: TGTGCCAGCAGTGCCATAGCCTCGTATTCACCCCTCCACTTT.

The genes are TRBV12-3 or TRBV12-4 and TRBJ2-1, with TRBD2 as a possible D gene (5 bases). The germline V and J ends were trimmed by 7 bases and 8 bases, with 12 bases remaining between them. This CDR3 region has 12 residues. CDR3 sequence: CASKQLVDEQFF. CDR3 bases: TGTGCCAGCAAACAACTAGTCGATGAGCAGTTCTTC.

The chain recombines TRBV23-1 with TRBJ2-7; perhaps TRBD1 as D (8 bases). TRBV23-1 carries the ORF label, with uncertain function. This CDR3 has 14 residues. V was shortened by 3 bases and J by 7 bases, with 16 bases between the two germline ends. CDR3 nucleotides: TGCGCCAGCAGTCAGAACAGGGGGAGGGGAGAGCAGTACTTC. Its translation is CASSQNRGRGEQYF.

The J gene is TRBJ2-1, the V gene TRBV4-2; D might be TRBD1 (6 bases). This CDR3 spans 12 amino acids. Germline V gene data show CDR1 as LGHNA and CDR2 as YNFKEQ. Trimming left V 1 base short and J 15 bases short, with 13 bases between. The CDR3 protein is CASSQAEGVRFF. The CDR3 DNA follows: TGTGCCAGCAGCCAAGCCGAGGGGGTACGGTTCTTC.

V usage is TRBV12-3 or TRBV12-4 and J usage is TRBJ2-7; D unclear. V lost 6 bases and J 4 bases, leaving 10 bases between the germline ends. The CDR3 loop spans 12 amino acids. Written as DNA, the CDR3 is TGTGCCAGCAGCCAGACACCGTACGAGCAGTACTTC. This translates into CASSQTPYEQYF.

Of note for this clone: Here the CDR3 omits its conserved ending phenylalanine or tryptophan, so a read error is the likely source. It is unclear where the CDR3 begins or ends on the DNA, so no DNA is shown, and the CDR3 is as TCRdb lists it. This sequence joins TRBV27 and TRBJ1-4. The CDR3 is 9 amino acids in total, end residues counted. Germline-derived CDR1 and CDR2 are MNHEY and SMNVEV (reference sequence). The CDR3 is CASNIFSGR.

The chain couples TRBV2 to TRBJ1-2; 7 bases align to TRBD1. Germline CDR1 is SNHLY and CDR2 is FYNNEI. The CDR3 is 14 residues long. V dropped 1 base and J dropped 4; count of bases not matched to a gene: 3. CDR3 residues: CASSEEGAGYGYTF. The CDR3 DNA reads as TGTGCCAGCAGTGAAGAGGGGGCTGGCTATGGCTACACCTTC.

V usage is TRBV10-3 and J usage is TRBJ1-6; D perhaps matches TRBD1 (6 bases). Trimming stripped 4 bases from V and 8 bases from J, with 9 bases between. CDR3 length: 13 residues. Germline-derived CDR1 and CDR2 are ENHRY and SYGVKD. The DNA of the CDR3 is TGTGCCATCAGTGGGGACACGGATTCACCCCTCCACTTT. It encodes CAISGDTDSPLHF.

V is TRBV3-1 (or the pseudogene TRBV3-2) and J is TRBJ2-7, with D maybe TRBD2 (6 bases). The V end was cut by 10 bases, the J end by 4 bases, with 17 bases between. The CDR3 sequence is 13 residues long. Germline V lookup: CDR1 LGHDT, CDR2 YNNKEL (reference sequence). CDR3 amino acids: CATSLAQSYEQYF. The CDR3 DNA reads as TGTGCCACCTCCCTAGCGCAGTCTTACGAGCAGTACTTC.

This clone was recorded only once. This chain links TRBV19 with TRBJ1-1; the match to TRBD1 covers 7 bases. CDR1 and CDR2 from the germline V gene are LNHDA and SQIVND (reference sequence). After removal of 9 bases from V and 4 bases from J, the junction contained 11 bases not matched to a gene. The CDR3 is 14 residues long. The chain's CDR3 is CASLPWQGGTEAFF. Here the CDR3 DNA reads TGTGCCAGCCTCCCCTGGCAGGGGGGCACTGAAGCTTTCTTT.